A single T cell receptor beta chain is shown here with its context. Original methodology: Amplification from reference gene primers served as the basis for estimated nucleated cell counts. Using immunoSEQ multiplex PCR, the repertoire was profiled, and TCRdb retains in-frame clones only, with some absent. The DNA was the basis for D and trimming; V, J and clone size are from that table. The sample comprises 110,000 to 150,000 clones, around 83% of which are singletons, and 9.2% rests with the top ten. The data are from a study of blood T cell repertoires in COVID-19. Study-wide context: The United States, Italy and Spain provided the acute and convalescent COVID-19 samples. The cDNA or gDNA used as material had been derived from T cells, B-cell-depleted T cells, or PBMCs.

Ages ranged from about 18 to 89 years, with residence in some 25 US areas. This CDR3 contains 15 residues. Germline loops: CDR1 MNHNS, CDR2 SASEGT. The V and J ends lost 0 bases and 0 bases respectively, with 6 bases between them. The clonotype comes from a man over 45 who had recovered from COVID-19. Sequences were obtained from PBMCs or T cells enriched from blood (not recorded which). V is TRBV6-1 and J is TRBJ1-3; D is ambiguous. The DNA for the CDR3 is TGTGCCAGCAGTGAAGCGGCAGTCTCTGGAAACACCATATATTTT. Translation gives CASSEAAVSGNTIYF.